This T cell receptor beta chain was obtained from a study of read filtering for tumor transcriptome and immune sequencing. Study in general: After DNase treatment, RNA was made into whole-transcriptome libraries.

This clonotype was recorded at least ten times. The antigen is undetermined. Whole-study findings and limits: The CD138-negative fraction was mixed bone marrow immune cells, not pure T cells.

Molecular barcoded adaptors covering alpha/delta and beta/gamma chains were used on 400 ng RNA. TCRdb re-analysed the reads in MiXCR, keeping a single row per CDR3 protein. This sample has under 30,000 distinct CDR3 sequences, with approximately 23% found just once. Bone marrow was sampled from every patient at the time of active disease. Trimming shortened V by 6 bases and J by 4 bases, and 14 bases separated the two germline ends. CDR3 size: 13 residues. Germline loops: CDR1 SQVTM, CDR2 ANQGSEA. This sequence originates from a donor aged 40 or older with multiple myeloma. The source material was a population of CD138-negative cells sorted from bone marrow. This chain joins TRBV29-1 and TRBJ2-3; tentative D call: TRBD2 (7 bases). The DNA for the CDR3 is TGCAGCGTATCGGGGGGCGGGCCAGATACGCAGTATTTT. Protein product: CSVSGGGPDTQYF.